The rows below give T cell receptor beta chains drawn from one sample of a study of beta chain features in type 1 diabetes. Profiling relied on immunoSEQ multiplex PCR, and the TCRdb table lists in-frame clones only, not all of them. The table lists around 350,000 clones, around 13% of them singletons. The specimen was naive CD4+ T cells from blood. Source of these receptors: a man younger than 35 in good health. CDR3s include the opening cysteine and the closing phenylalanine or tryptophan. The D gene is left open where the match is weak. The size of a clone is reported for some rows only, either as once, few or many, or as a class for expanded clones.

CDR3 protein: CASSQEDRDDEKLFF
CDR3 DNA: TGCGCCAGCAGCCAAGAAGACAGGGACGATGAAAAACTGTTTTTT
D gene: TRBD1
CDR3 length: 15
J gene: TRBJ1-4
clone size: few
V gene: TRBV4-3

CDR3 protein: CASSSPGQGIYEQYF
CDR3 DNA: TGCGCCAGCAGCTCCCCGGGACAGGGTATTTACGAGCAGTACTTC
D gene: TRBD1
CDR3 length: 15
J gene: TRBJ2-7
clone size: few
V gene: TRBV5-1

CDR3 protein: CASSQADRASYGYTF
CDR3 DNA: TGTGCCAGCAGCCAAGCGGACAGGGCGAGTTATGGCTACACCTTC
D gene: TRBD1
CDR3 length: 15
J gene: TRBJ1-2
clone size: few
V gene: TRBV4-2

CDR3 protein: CASSPQGRRNTGELFF
CDR3 DNA: TGTGCCAGCAGCCCTCAGGGAAGACGCAATACCGGGGAGCTGTTTTTT
D gene: NA
CDR3 length: 16
J gene: TRBJ2-2
clone size: few
V gene: TRBV5-4

CDR3 protein: CASSSGQRGSPLHF
CDR3 DNA: TGTGCCAGCAGCTCGGGACAAAGGGGTTCACCCCTCCACTTT
D gene: NA
CDR3 length: 14
J gene: TRBJ1-6
clone size: few
V gene: TRBV7-9

CDR3 protein: CASTNRRSTDTQYF
CDR3 DNA: TGTGCCAGCACGAACAGGCGTAGCACAGATACGCAGTATTTT
D gene: NA
CDR3 length: 14
J gene: TRBJ2-3
clone size: NA
V gene: TRBV25-1

CDR3 protein: CASSMPPTSGRRGEQFF
CDR3 DNA: TGTGCCAGTAGTATGCCCCCCACTAGCGGGAGGAGGGGTGAGCAGTTCTTC
D gene: TRBD2
CDR3 length: 17
J gene: TRBJ2-1
clone size: NA
V gene: TRBV19

CDR3 protein: CASSLDRGSGNTIYF
CDR3 DNA: TGTGCCAGCAGCTTAGATCGGGGTTCTGGAAACACCATATATTTT
D gene: NA
CDR3 length: 15
J gene: TRBJ1-3
clone size: NA
V gene: TRBV7-9

CDR3 protein: CASSVGLANEQFF
CDR3 DNA: TGTGCCAGCAGCGTAGGACTAGCCAATGAGCAGTTCTTC
D gene: TRBD2
CDR3 length: 13
J gene: TRBJ2-1
clone size: few
V gene: TRBV9

CDR3 protein: CASSAGQGYEKLFF
CDR3 DNA: TGTGCCAGCAGCGCGGGACAGGGGTATGAAAAACTGTTTTTT
D gene: TRBD1
CDR3 length: 14
J gene: TRBJ1-4
clone size: few
V gene: TRBV9

CDR3 protein: CASSLPGSTDTQYF
CDR3 DNA: TGTGCCAGCAGTTTACCGGGAAGCACAGATACGCAGTATTTT
D gene: NA
CDR3 length: 14
J gene: TRBJ2-3
clone size: NA
V gene: TRBV28

CDR3 protein: CASSVGRGSGSYNEQFF
CDR3 DNA: TGTGCCAGCAGCGTAGGTCGCGGCAGTGGCTCCTACAATGAGCAGTTCTTC
D gene: NA
CDR3 length: 17
J gene: TRBJ2-1
clone size: NA
V gene: TRBV9

CDR3 protein: CASSLDRVPSSEANVLTF
CDR3 DNA: TGTGCCAGCAGCTTGGACAGGGTGCCTAGCTCTGAGGCCAACGTCCTGACTTTC
D gene: TRBD1
CDR3 length: 18
J gene: TRBJ2-6
clone size: NA
V gene: TRBV7-8

CDR3 protein: CSVALAGGKQYF
CDR3 DNA: TGCAGCGTTGCCCTAGCGGGAGGCAAGCAGTACTTC
D gene: TRBD2
CDR3 length: 12
J gene: TRBJ2-7
clone size: few
V gene: TRBV29-1

CDR3 protein: CASSVAVGEQETQYF
CDR3 DNA: TGTGCCAGCAGCGTAGCTGTCGGTGAACAAGAGACCCAGTACTTC
D gene: NA
CDR3 length: 15
J gene: TRBJ2-5
clone size: few
V gene: TRBV9

CDR3 protein: CASSKTAGGGYNEQFF
CDR3 DNA: TGTGCCAGCAGCAAGACCGCGGGAGGTGGCTACAATGAGCAGTTCTTC
D gene: TRBD2
CDR3 length: 16
J gene: TRBJ2-1
clone size: few
V gene: TRBV7-2

CDR3 protein: CASTLGLAGTDTQYF
CDR3 DNA: TGTGCCAGCACCTTGGGACTAGCGGGGACAGATACGCAGTATTTT
D gene: TRBD2
CDR3 length: 15
J gene: TRBJ2-3
clone size: few
V gene: TRBV5-4